Presented here are 4 T cell receptor beta chains from one specimen sequenced in a study of CD8+CD57+ T cells in acquired aplastic anemia. Genomic DNA constituted the template upon which TCR beta VDJ and CDR3 profiling was performed. MiXCR was run by TCRdb on the reads, yielding one entry per CDR3 protein. Here the sample spans some 120,000 distinct CDR3 sequences, about 48% being singletons. Sequences were obtained from sorted CD4+, CD8+, or CD8+CD57+ T cells (not recorded which) from PBMCs. The receptors were gathered from a human donor in good health, serving as a control.

Relative to its sample, this clonotype is medium-sized (0.01 to 0.1%). The rearrangement uses TRBV10-3 and TRBJ2-5; 8 bases agree with TRBD1. With 2 bases clipped from V and 5 bases from J, the junction kept 4 bases outside the gene matches. The CDR3 covers 14 residues. Germline V CDR1 and CDR2: ENHRY, SYGVKD. The CDR3 region has the DNA TGTGCCATCAGTGAGGGACAGGGAAGGGAGACCCAGTACTTC. Amino acids: CAISEGQGRETQYF.

This clonotype was detected only a few times. This may come from a read error, since a much larger clone is one base off. The chain links TRBV12-3 or TRBV12-4 to TRBJ2-7, with D possibly being TRBD2 (5 bases). The length of the CDR3 is 13 residues. The CDR3 nucleotides are TGTGCCTGCAGTTGGTGGGAGACCTACGAGCAGTACTTC. This encodes CACSWWETYEQYF.

In its sample, this clonotype was seen a few times. V gene TRBV11-2 combines with J gene TRBJ2-5; TRBD2 aligns across 16 bases. J lost 2 bases, V lost 3 bases, and 3 bases had no gene match. This CDR3 has 17 residues. Germline V gene sequence: CDR1 SGHAT, CDR2 FQNNGV. The CDR3 region is CASSFGTSGGEQETQYF. The CDR3 DNA reads TGTGCCAGCAGCTTCGGGACTAGCGGGGGGGAACAAGAGACCCAGTACTTC.

The chain recombines TRBV24-1 with TRBJ1-2, with D possibly matching TRBD1 (5 bases). The CDR3 sequence is 13 residues long. Trimming removed 7 bases at V and 5 bases at J, with 13 bases between. CDR1 is KGHDR, CDR2 SFDVKD, per germline. The CDR3, as DNA: TGTGCCACCAGGGGATCCAGGGATTATGGCTACACCTTC. This sequence encodes CATRGSRDYGYTF.